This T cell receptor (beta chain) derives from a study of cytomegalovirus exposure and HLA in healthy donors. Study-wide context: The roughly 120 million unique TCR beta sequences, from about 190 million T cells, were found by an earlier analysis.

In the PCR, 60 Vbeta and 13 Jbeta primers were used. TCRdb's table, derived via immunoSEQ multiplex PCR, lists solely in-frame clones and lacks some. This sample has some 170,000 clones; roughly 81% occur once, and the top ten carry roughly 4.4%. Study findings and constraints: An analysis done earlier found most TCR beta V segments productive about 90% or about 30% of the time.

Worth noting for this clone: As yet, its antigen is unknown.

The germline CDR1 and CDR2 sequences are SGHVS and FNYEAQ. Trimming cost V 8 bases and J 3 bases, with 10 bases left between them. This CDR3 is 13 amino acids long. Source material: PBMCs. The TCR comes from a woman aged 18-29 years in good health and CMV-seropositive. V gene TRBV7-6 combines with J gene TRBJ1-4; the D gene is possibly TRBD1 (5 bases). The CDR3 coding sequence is TGTGCCAGCGGCAGGGAACCTAATGAAAAACTGTTTTTT. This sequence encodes CASGREPNEKLFF.